There are a few counts of the clone carrying this TCR beta chain. The target antigen is unknown. The sample originates from a study of T cell repertoires in cytomegalovirus infection. Background on the study: Both CMV infection and a matching HLA type were indicated by public TCR beta signatures.

Study conclusions and caveats: CMV carriers with the relevant HLA were identified by cumulative public TCR beta family frequency. Clonotype analysis showed dominance of the ex vivo response by HLA-C-restricted CMV-specific TCR beta clonotypes.

TCRdb fed the reads into MiXCR, producing one record per CDR3 protein. The sample lists approximately 140,000 distinct CDR3 sequences, 20% to 30% occurring once. The germline V and J ends were trimmed by 3 bases and 1 base, with 17 bases remaining between them. Germline lookup yields CDR1 SGHTA and CDR2 FQGNSA. The CDR3 runs to 17 residues. This clonotype originated in a human donor in good health (CMV status not recorded). Some clones in this sample may be carry-over from other donors' samples. The chain links TRBV7-2 to TRBJ2-3; D might be TRBD2 (6 bases). Sample: PBMCs, sequenced either directly or after in vitro stimulation (not recorded which). The CDR3 DNA reads TGTGCCAGCAGCTTGTTCTCCTCAGGGACTGGCACAGATACGCAGTATTTT. The encoded protein is CASSLFSSGTGTDTQYF.